These T cell receptor beta chains were read from a single sample in a study of cytomegalovirus exposure and HLA in healthy donors. Profiling relied on immunoSEQ multiplex PCR, and the TCRdb table lists in-frame clones only, not all of them. Of 100,000 to 150,000 clones in the sample, 81% were seen once. The sequencing input was PBMCs. Receptor source: a man younger than 35 in good health and CMV-seronegative. Each CDR3 is given with its conserved first and last residue. The order of the fields is J gene, clone size, D gene, V gene, CDR3 DNA, CDR3 protein. The D gene is left open where the match is weak. Some rows mark clone size as missing; the rest say once, few, many or name a class of expanded clone.

TRBJ2-7 NA NA TRBV15 TGTGCCACCAGCAGGTTGACGGGTCTAAGCTCCTACGAGCAGTACTTC CATSRLTGLSSYEQYF
TRBJ2-7 NA TRBD2 TRBV7-8 TGTGCCAGCAGCTTAGGTCGTTTAGCGGGGGGCCTCTACGAGCAGTACTTC CASSLGRLAGGLYEQYF
TRBJ2-7 NA NA TRBV5-1 TGCGCCAGCAGCTTTAACGGGGATTACTACGAGCAGTACTTC CASSFNGDYYEQYF
TRBJ2-7 NA NA TRBV29-1 TGCAGCGTTGAAGATACAGGGGAGGCCTCCTACGAGCAGTACTTC CSVEDTGEASYEQYF
TRBJ1-5 NA NA TRBV16 TGTGCCAGCAGCCAATTAGGGGGTCGTCAGCCCCAGCATTTT CASSQLGGRQPQHF
TRBJ2-5 NA NA TRBV30 TGTGCCTGGAGCAGAAAAGAGACCCAGTACTTC CAWSRKETQYF
TRBJ1-5 once NA TRBV15 TGTGCCACCAGCAGAGTGGCCGGGATCTTCCTTCCCGAAGGCGGTTTTAATCAGCCCCAGCATTTT CATSRVAGIFLPEGGFNQPQHF
TRBJ2-7 NA TRBD1 TRBV13 TGTGCCAGCAGCTTAAGAGGACAGGGGATGAGCGGCGAGCAGTACTTC CASSLRGQGMSGEQYF
TRBJ1-5 NA TRBD1 TRBV6-1 TGTGCCAGCAGTGGGACAGGGGAAAATCAGCCCCAGCATTTT CASSGTGENQPQHF
TRBJ2-7 NA TRBD1 TRBV5-1 TGCGCCAGCAGCTCGGGACAGGGGAACGAGCAGTACTTC CASSSGQGNEQYF
TRBJ2-3 NA NA TRBV10-3 TGTGCCATCAGAATCAGGCAGGATATCTTTACAGATACGCAGTATTTT CAIRIRQDIFTDTQYF
TRBJ2-2 NA TRBD2 TRBV27 TGTGCCAGCAGTTTGCAGCGGGGGGCCGGGGAGCTGTTTTTT CASSLQRGAGELFF
TRBJ1-2 once TRBD1 TRBV5-5 TGTGCCAGCAGCTCCTATCTCGGACAGGGTGAGGTCTATGGCTACACCTTC CASSSYLGQGEVYGYTF
TRBJ2-5 NA TRBD2 TRBV5-1 TGCGCCAGCAGCTTTGGGACTACCGCAAATTTACAAGAGACCCAGTACTTC CASSFGTTANLQETQYF
TRBJ2-3 NA TRBD2 TRBV7-9 TGTGCCGGTTATAAGCGGGGGTCCACAGATACGCAGTATTTT CAGYKRGSTDTQYF
TRBJ2-1 NA TRBD2 TRBV6-5 TGTGCCAGCAGTTACTTTGGCGGGGGGCGTTCCCGGGAGCAGTTCTTC CASSYFGGGRSREQFF
TRBJ2-1 NA NA TRBV30 TGTGCCTGGAGTGTAGGCACATCAAACTACAATGAGCGGTTCTTC CAWSVGTSNYNERFF
TRBJ2-7 NA NA TRBV6-5 TGTGCCAGCAGTTCCACCGGGACAACTGGCAACGAGCAGTACTTC CASSSTGTTGNEQYF
TRBJ1-2 NA TRBD1 TRBV4-2 TGTGCCAGCAGCCAAGATCGCGGGACAGCAGCTAACTATGGCTACACCTTC CASSQDRGTAANYGYTF
TRBJ1-5 NA NA TRBV6-6 TGTGCCAGCAGTACAGGGAGAAATCAGCCCCAGCATTTT CASSTGRNQPQHF
TRBJ2-3 NA NA TRBV18 TGTGCCAGCTCACAACCACTTGAGGGGGTAACAGATACGCAGTATTTT CASSQPLEGVTDTQYF
TRBJ1-2 few NA TRBV19 TGTGCCAGTACTCCTGGCGGAGGAGGTAGCGCGAGCGGCTACACCTTC CASTPGGGGSASGYTF
TRBJ1-5 NA NA TRBV19 TGTGCCAGTAGTATAGATCACGGGGTTCATCAGCCCCAGCATTTT CASSIDHGVHQPQHF
TRBJ1-2 NA TRBD1 TRBV6-5 TGTGCCAGCAGGGCCGTGGGACAGGGGTATGGCTACACCTTC CASRAVGQGYGYTF
TRBJ2-3 NA NA TRBV5-1 TGCGCCAGCAGCCCTAGCCGGGTCCGCACAGATACGCAGTATTTT CASSPSRVRTDTQYF
TRBJ1-1 NA NA TRBV7-8 TGTGCCAGCAGCTTCACAGAACGGGGAGCTTTCTTT CASSFTERGAFF
TRBJ1-4 NA NA TRBV27 TGTGCCAGCAGTTTTCAAACAGGAAAACTGTTTTTT CASSFQTGKLFF
TRBJ1-1 NA TRBD1 TRBV7-2 TGTGCCAGCAGCTTAATGACAGGGGGTAGCACTGAAGCTTTCTTT CASSLMTGGSTEAFF
TRBJ2-2 many NA TRBV10-1 TGCGCCAGCAGTCTCTCGCGGGGAGGCACCGGGGAGCTGTTTTTT CASSLSRGGTGELFF
TRBJ1-2 NA NA TRBV9 TGTGCCAGCAGCCCTCTGCAGGGGTCAGGCTATGGCTACACCTTC CASSPLQGSGYGYTF
TRBJ1-3 NA TRBD1 TRBV5-1 TGCGCCAGCAGCTCTTCTGTGGACAGGGGCGGAAACACCATATATTTT CASSSSVDRGGNTIYF
TRBJ1-4 NA NA TRBV2 TGTGCCAGCAGGAGGTCGAGGGGGTGGGGTGAAAAACTGTTTTTT CASRRSRGWGEKLFF
TRBJ2-2 NA NA TRBV30 TGTGCCTGGAATTGGGACCGAGCAGGGGGGCCCGCCGGGGAGCTGTTTTTT CAWNWDRAGGPAGELFF
TRBJ2-7 few NA TRBV2 TGTGCCAGCAGCAGCTCCTACGAGCAGTACTTC CASSSSYEQYF
TRBJ1-1 NA TRBD1 TRBV4-3 TGCGCCAGCAGCCAAGAGACAGGGGCGGAACCGAACACTGAAGCTTTCTTT CASSQETGAEPNTEAFF
TRBJ1-5 NA TRBD1 TRBV12-5 TGTGCTAGTGGTCGGACAGGCACAAATCAGCCCCAGCATTTT CASGRTGTNQPQHF
TRBJ1-1 NA NA TRBV2 TGTGCCAGCACCCGAGGGAGAATGAATGGTGCTGAAGCTTTCTTT CASTRGRMNGAEAFF
TRBJ2-7 few TRBD1 TRBV10-3 TGTGCCATCAGGACAGGGACCGTCTCCTACGAGCAGTACTTC CAIRTGTVSYEQYF
TRBJ2-3 NA TRBD1 TRBV30 TGTGCCTGGAGTCCCGGACAGGGTTGGGCAGATACGCAGTATTTT CAWSPGQGWADTQYF
TRBJ2-7 NA NA TRBV6-1 TGTGCCAGCAGTGTAGGGGGCTACGAGCAGTACTTC CASSVGGYEQYF
TRBJ1-3 NA NA TRBV15 TGTGCCACCGGGCACTCTGGAAACACCATATATTTT CATGHSGNTIYF
TRBJ1-1 NA NA TRBV29-1 TGCAGCGTATTCCCACCCGGGGTTCCTGAAGCTTTCTTT CSVFPPGVPEAFF
TRBJ2-1 NA TRBD1 TRBV7-2 TGTGCCAGCAGCTTATGGGACAGGGAGTCACAGGAGCAGTTCTTC CASSLWDRESQEQFF
TRBJ2-7 NA TRBD2 TRBV2 TGTGCCAGTTCGGGGGGGTCCGGCTACGAGCAGTACTTC CASSGGSGYEQYF
TRBJ2-1 NA NA TRBV25-1 TGTGCCAGCAGGGATGAGAGGTTCAATGAGCAGTTCTTC CASRDERFNEQFF
TRBJ1-5 NA NA TRBV6-5 TGTGCCAGCAGGACCCTACAGGGAATCCAGCCCCAGCATTTT CASRTLQGIQPQHF
TRBJ2-2 NA NA TRBV4-3 TGCGCCAGCAGCCAGGCGGGACAGAGGAACACCGGGGAGCTGTTTTTT CASSQAGQRNTGELFF
TRBJ1-3 NA NA TRBV25-1 TGTGCCAGCCAAGGGGCGCACTCTGGAAACACCATATATTTT CASQGAHSGNTIYF
TRBJ2-6 NA NA TRBV6-5 TGTGCCAGCAGTTACGGGTACAGCTCTGGGGCCAACGTCCTGACTTTC CASSYGYSSGANVLTF
TRBJ2-5 NA NA TRBV27 TGTGCCAGCAACCCTTGGCCACCAGTAGGGGGAGACCAAGAGACCCAGTACTTC CASNPWPPVGGDQETQYF
TRBJ1-2 NA TRBD1 TRBV7-9 TGTGCCAGCAGCTGGGACAGGGGGTCGGGTGGCTACACCTTC CASSWDRGSGGYTF
TRBJ2-7 NA TRBD1 TRBV5-1 TGCGCCAGCAGCCTCGGGACAGGGGATACCTTCGAGCAGTACTTC CASSLGTGDTFEQYF